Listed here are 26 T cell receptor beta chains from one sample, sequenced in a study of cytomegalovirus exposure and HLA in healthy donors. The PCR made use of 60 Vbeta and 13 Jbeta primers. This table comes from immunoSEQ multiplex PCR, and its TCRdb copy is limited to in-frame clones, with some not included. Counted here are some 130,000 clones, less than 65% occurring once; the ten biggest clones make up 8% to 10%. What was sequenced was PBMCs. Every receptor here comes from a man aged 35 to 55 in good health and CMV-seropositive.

The DNA of the CDR3 is TGTGCCAGCAGTACGGTGACACACCCGACCGGCTACACCTTC. Protein sequence: CASSTVTHPTGYTF. This chain links TRBV6-1 with TRBJ1-2, with unresolved D. Trimming shortened V by 5 bases and J by 8 bases, and 18 bases separated the two germline ends. The germline gives CDR1 MNHNS, CDR2 SASEGT. This CDR3 is built from 14 residues.

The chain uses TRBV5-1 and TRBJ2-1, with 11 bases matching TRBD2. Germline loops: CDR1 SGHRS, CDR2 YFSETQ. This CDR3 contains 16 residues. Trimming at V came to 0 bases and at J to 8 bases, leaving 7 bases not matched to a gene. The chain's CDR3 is CASSLGGSGGGHEQFF. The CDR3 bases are TGCGCCAGCAGCTTGGGGGGTAGCGGGGGGGGCCATGAGCAGTTCTTC. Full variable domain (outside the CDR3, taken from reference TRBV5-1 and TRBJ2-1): KAGVTQTPRYLIKTRGQQVTLSCSPISGHRSVSWYQQTPGQGLQFLFEYFSETQRNKGNFPGRFSGRQFSNSRSEMNVSTLELGDSALYLCASSLGGSGGGHEQFFGPGTRLTVL.

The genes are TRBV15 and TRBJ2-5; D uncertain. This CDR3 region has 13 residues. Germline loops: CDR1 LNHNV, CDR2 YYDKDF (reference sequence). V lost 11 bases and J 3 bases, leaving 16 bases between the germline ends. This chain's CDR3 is CASRPNREETQYF. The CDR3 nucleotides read TGTGCCTCCCGGCCCAACAGAGAAGAGACCCAGTACTTC.

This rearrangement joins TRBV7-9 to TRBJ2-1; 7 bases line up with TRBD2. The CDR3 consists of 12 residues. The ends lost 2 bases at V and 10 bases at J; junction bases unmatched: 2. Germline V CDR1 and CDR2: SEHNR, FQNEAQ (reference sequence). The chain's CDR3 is CASSLLREEQFF. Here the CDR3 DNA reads TGTGCCAGCAGCTTACTGCGGGAGGAGCAGTTCTTC.

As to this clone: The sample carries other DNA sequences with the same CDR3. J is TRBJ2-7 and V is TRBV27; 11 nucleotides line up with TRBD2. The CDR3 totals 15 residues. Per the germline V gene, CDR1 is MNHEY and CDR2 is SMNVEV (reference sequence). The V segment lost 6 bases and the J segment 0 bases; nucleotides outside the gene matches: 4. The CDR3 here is CASRTSGTNSYEQYF. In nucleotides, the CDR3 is TGTGCCAGCAGGACTAGCGGGACCAACTCCTACGAGCAGTACTTC.

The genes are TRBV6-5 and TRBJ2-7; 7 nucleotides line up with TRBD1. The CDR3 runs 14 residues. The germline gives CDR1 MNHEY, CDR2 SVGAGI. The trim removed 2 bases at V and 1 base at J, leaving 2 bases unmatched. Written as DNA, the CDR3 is TGTGCCAGCAGTTACGTACAGGGGTCCTACGAGCAGTACTTC. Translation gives CASSYVQGSYEQYF.

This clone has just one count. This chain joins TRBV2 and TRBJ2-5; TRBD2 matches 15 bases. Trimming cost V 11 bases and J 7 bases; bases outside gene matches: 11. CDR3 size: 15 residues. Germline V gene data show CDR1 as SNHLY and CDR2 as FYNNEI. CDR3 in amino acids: CAQAIWTSGRGTQYF. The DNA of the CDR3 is TGTGCCCAGGCTATTTGGACTAGCGGGAGGGGGACCCAGTACTTC. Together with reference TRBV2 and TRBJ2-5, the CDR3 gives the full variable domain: EPEVTQTPSHQVTQMGQEVILRCVPISNHLYFYWYRQILGQKVEFLVSFYNNEISEKSEIFDDQFSVERPDGSNFTLKIRSTKLEDSAMYFCAQAIWTSGRGTQYFGPGTRLLVL.

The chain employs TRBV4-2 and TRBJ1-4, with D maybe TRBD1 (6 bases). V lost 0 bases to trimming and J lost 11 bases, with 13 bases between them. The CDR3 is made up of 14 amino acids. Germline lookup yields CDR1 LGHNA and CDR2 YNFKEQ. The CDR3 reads CASSQDSRGQKLFF. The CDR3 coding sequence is TGTGCCAGCAGCCAAGATTCCAGGGGCCAGAAACTGTTTTTT.

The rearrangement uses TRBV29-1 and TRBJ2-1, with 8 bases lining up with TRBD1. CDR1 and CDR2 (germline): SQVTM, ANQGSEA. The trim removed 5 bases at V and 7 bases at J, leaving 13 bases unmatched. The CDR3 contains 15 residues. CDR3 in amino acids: CSVLVWTGYRNEQFF. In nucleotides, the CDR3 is TGCAGCGTTTTGGTTTGGACAGGGTATAGAAATGAGCAGTTCTTC.

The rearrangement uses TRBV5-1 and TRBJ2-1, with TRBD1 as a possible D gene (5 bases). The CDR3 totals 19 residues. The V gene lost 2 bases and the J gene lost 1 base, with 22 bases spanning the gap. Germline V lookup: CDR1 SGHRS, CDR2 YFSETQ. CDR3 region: CASSFNSPQTTGSYNEQFF. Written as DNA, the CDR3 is TGCGCCAGCAGCTTTAATTCCCCCCAAACAACAGGTTCCTACAATGAGCAGTTCTTC.

The CDR3 loop is CATSRGSGDNEQFF. The CDR3, as DNA: TGTGCCACCAGTCGCGGGAGCGGGGACAATGAGCAGTTCTTC. The chain uses TRBV15 and TRBJ2-1, with TRBD2 matching 7 bases. Trimming at V came to 6 bases and at J to 5 bases, leaving 7 bases not matched to a gene. Germline-derived CDR1 and CDR2 are LNHNV and YYDKDF (reference sequence). The CDR3 sequence is 14 residues long.

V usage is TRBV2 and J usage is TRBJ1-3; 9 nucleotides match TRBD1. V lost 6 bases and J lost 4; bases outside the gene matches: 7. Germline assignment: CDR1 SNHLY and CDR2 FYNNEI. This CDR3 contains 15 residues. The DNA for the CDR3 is TGTGCCAGCAGGGCGGACAGGGGAAGGGGAAACACCATATATTTT. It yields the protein CASRADRGRGNTIYF.

CDR3 nucleotides: TGTGCCAGCAGCAGACCCCCAATGGACTATTACGAGCAGTACTTC. It codes for CASSRPPMDYYEQYF. The rearrangement links TRBV6-1 to TRBJ2-7; a weak D match, TRBD2 (6 bases). Per germline, CDR1 MNHNS and CDR2 SASEGT. The CDR3 has 15 amino acids. V was pared by 6 bases and J by 4 bases, with 19 bases between.

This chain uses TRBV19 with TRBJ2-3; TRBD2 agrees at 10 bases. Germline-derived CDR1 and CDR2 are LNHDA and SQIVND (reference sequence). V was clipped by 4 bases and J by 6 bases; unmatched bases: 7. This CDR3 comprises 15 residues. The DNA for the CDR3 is TGTGCCAGTAGTACAGTAGCGGGAGGTGACGATACGCAGTATTTT. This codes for CASSTVAGGDDTQYF.

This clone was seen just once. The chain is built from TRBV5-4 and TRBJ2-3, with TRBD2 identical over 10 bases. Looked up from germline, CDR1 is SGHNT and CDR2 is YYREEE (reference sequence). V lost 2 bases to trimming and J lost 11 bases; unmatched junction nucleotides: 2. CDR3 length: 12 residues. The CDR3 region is CASSFVAGGQYF. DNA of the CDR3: TGTGCCAGCAGCTTTGTAGCGGGGGGGCAGTATTTT.

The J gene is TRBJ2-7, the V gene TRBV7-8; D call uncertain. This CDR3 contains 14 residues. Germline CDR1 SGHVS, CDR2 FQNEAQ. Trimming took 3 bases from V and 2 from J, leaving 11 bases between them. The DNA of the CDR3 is TGTGCCAGCAGCTTTCGTAACAGTACCTACGAGCAGTACTTC. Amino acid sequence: CASSFRNSTYEQYF.

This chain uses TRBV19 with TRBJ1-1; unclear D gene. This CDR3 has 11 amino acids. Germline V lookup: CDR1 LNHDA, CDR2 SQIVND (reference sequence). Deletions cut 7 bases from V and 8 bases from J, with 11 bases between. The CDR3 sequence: CASILRGEAFF. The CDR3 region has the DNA TGTGCCAGTATTCTACGAGGGGAAGCTTTCTTT. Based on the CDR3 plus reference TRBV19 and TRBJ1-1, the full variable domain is DGGITQSPKYLFRKEGQNVTLSCEQNLNHDAMYWYRQDPGQGLRLIYYSQIVNDFQKGDIAEGYSVSREKKESFPLTVTSAQKNPTAFYLCASILRGEAFFGQGTRLTVV.

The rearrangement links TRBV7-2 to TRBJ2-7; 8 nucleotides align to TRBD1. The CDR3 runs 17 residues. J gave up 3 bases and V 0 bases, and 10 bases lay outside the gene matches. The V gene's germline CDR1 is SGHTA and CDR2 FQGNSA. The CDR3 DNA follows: TGTGCCAGCAGCTTAGCCAAATTTCCGGGACAGGTCTACGAGCAGTACTTC. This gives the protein CASSLAKFPGQVYEQYF. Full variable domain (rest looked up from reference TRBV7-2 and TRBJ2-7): GAGVSQSPSNKVTEKGKDVELRCDPISGHTALYWYRQSLGQGLEFLIYFQGNSAPDKSGLPSDRFSAERTGGSVSTLTIQRTQQEDSAVYLCASSLAKFPGQVYEQYFGPGTRLTVT.

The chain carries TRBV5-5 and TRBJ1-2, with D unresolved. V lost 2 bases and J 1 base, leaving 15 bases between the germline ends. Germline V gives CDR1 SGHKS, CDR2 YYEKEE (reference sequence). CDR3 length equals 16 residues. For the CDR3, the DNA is TGTGCCAGCAGCTTTCGTGGCTTAGCTAATAACTATGGCTACACCTTC. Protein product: CASSFRGLANNYGYTF. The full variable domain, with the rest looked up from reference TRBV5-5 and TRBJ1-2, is DAGVTQSPTHLIKTRGQQVTLRCSPISGHKSVSWYQQVLGQGPQFIFQYYEKEERGRGNFPDRFSARQFPNYSSELNVNALLLGDSALYLCASSFRGLANNYGYTFGSGTRLTVV.

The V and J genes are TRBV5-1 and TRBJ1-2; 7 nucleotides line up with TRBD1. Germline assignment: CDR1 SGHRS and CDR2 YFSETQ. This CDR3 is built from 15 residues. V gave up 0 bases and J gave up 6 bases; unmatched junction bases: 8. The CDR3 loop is CASSLAEGGWDGYTF. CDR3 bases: TGCGCCAGCAGCTTGGCCGAAGGGGGCTGGGATGGCTACACCTTC.

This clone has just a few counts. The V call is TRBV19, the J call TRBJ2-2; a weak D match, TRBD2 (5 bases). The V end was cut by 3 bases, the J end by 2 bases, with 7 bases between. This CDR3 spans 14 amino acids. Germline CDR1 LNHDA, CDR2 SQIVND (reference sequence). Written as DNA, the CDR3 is TGTGCCAGTAGTATCGGACTTAACACCGGGGAGCTGTTTTTT. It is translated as CASSIGLNTGELFF. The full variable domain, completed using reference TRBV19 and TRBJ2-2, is DGGITQSPKYLFRKEGQNVTLSCEQNLNHDAMYWYRQDPGQGLRLIYYSQIVNDFQKGDIAEGYSVSREKKESFPLTVTSAQKNPTAFYLCASSIGLNTGELFFGEGSRLTVL.

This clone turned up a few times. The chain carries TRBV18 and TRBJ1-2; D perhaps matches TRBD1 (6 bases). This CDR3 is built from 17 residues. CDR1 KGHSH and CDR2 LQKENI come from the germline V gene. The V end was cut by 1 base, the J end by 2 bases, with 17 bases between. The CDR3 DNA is TGTGCCAGCTCACCACGCGCAAGGGCAGGGGCAAACTATGGCTACACCTTC. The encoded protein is CASSPRARAGANYGYTF.

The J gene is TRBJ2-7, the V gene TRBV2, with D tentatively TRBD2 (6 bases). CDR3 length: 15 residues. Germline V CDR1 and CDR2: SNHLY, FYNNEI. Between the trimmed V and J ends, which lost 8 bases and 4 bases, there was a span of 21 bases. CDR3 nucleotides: TGTGCCAGCCGGGTGGGACTGCGGGTTAAATACGAGCAGTACTTC. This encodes CASRVGLRVKYEQYF.

The CDR3 reads CASRANTEAFF. For the CDR3, the DNA is TGTGCCAGCAGGGCGAACACTGAAGCTTTCTTT. The rearrangement links TRBV6-6 to TRBJ1-1; D is uncertain. The V and J ends lost 6 bases and 1 base respectively, with 3 bases between them. The CDR3 consists of 11 residues. Looked up from germline, CDR1 is MNHNY and CDR2 is SVGAGI (reference sequence).

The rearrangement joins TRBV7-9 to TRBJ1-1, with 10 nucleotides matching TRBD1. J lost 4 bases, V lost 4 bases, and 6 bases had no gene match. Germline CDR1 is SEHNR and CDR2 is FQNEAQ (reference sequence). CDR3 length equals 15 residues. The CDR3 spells CASSSRQGAGTEAFF. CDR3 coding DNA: TGTGCCAGCAGCTCTCGACAGGGGGCCGGCACTGAAGCTTTCTTT.

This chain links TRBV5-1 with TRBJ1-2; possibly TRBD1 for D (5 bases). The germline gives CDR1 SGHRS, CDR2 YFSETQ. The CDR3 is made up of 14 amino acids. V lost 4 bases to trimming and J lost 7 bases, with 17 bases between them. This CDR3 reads CASSLPQGKGGYTF. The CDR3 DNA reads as TGCGCCAGCAGCCTCCCGCAGGGTAAGGGTGGCTACACCTTC.